This TCR beta chain stems from a study of blood T cell repertoires in COVID-19. Looking at the study overall: Material from acute and convalescent COVID-19 was sourced from the United States, Italy and Spain. Sample material is recorded as cDNA or gDNA derived from T cells, B-cell-depleted T cells, or PBMCs.

Followed over time, Seattle patients had been enrolled while infection was active. The CDR3 is 19 amino acids. Per germline, CDR1 LGHDT and CDR2 YNNKEL (reference sequence). J was trimmed by 0 bases and V by 6 bases; bases with no gene match: 10. Assay: immunoSEQ multiplex PCR; the TCRdb copy retains only in-frame clones and omits some. The sample yields fewer than 450,000 clones, 88% seen once. Sample: peripheral blood. The TCR was taken from a woman in her forties or fifties with COVID-19, enrolled during active disease. The chain employs TRBV3-1 (or the pseudogene TRBV3-2) and TRBJ2-1, with TRBD2 matching over 14 bases. This CDR3 reads CASRKEGLAGVSSYNEQFF. In nucleotides, the CDR3 is TGTGCCAGCAGGAAAGAGGGACTAGCGGGGGTGAGCTCCTACAATGAGCAGTTCTTC.